One sample yielded the 21 T cell receptor beta chains listed below, sequenced in a study of cytomegalovirus exposure and HLA in healthy donors. A multiplex PCR was run with 60 Vbeta primers and 13 Jbeta primers. Generated by immunoSEQ multiplex PCR, the TCRdb table keeps only in-frame clones and is missing some. The sample shows roughly 180,000 clones, 75% to 90% of them seen only once. Sequencing was performed on PBMCs. The receptors were gathered from a girl under 18 in good health and CMV-seropositive.

The chain is built from TRBV6-1 and TRBJ1-2; 8 bases map to TRBD1. The CDR3 is 14 residues long. Unmatched junction bases numbered 3, after V lost 6 bases and J lost 0 bases. Per germline, CDR1 MNHNS and CDR2 SASEGT. The CDR3 bases are TGTGCCAGCAGCAGGACAGGGTCTAACTATGGCTACACCTTC. Encoded protein: CASSRTGSNYGYTF.

The count of this clone is one. This chain connects TRBV14 to TRBJ1-1, with 7 bases lining up with TRBD1. The J segment lost 5 bases and the V segment lost 4 bases, leaving 10 bases of the junction unmatched. CDR1 is SGHDN and CDR2 is FVKESK in the germline V gene. This CDR3 is 15 amino acids long. CDR3 loop: CASSREQGYLTEAFF. The CDR3 coding sequence is TGTGCCAGCAGCCGCGAACAGGGGTATTTGACTGAAGCTTTCTTT.

This clone was detected only once. The CDR3 DNA reads as TGCGCCAGCAGCCGTCTAACAGGGAGAAGCTCCTACGAGCAGTACTTC. Amino acids: CASSRLTGRSSYEQYF. The chain couples TRBV5-1 to TRBJ2-7, with D maybe TRBD1 (6 bases). The V gene's germline CDR1 is SGHRS and CDR2 YFSETQ. CDR3 size: 16 residues. V was cut by 4 bases and J by 0 bases, with 17 bases left in between.

The V gene is TRBV9, the J gene TRBJ2-7; unclear D gene. The ends were cut back, 2 bases at V and 0 bases at J, with 6 bases in the middle. In germline, CDR1 is SGDLS, CDR2 YYNGEE. The CDR3 loop spans 13 amino acids. CDR3 nucleotides: TGTGCCAGCAGCGTCAGTCCCTCCTACGAGCAGTACTTC. This encodes CASSVSPSYEQYF.

This clone appeared a few times. The genes are TRBV10-3 and TRBJ1-4, with TRBD1 matching 9 bases. The junction had 7 bases not matched to a gene; V was cut back by 3 bases and J by 8 bases. The CDR3 has 15 residues. Germline V gives CDR1 ENHRY, CDR2 SYGVKD. The CDR3 region has the DNA TGTGCCATCAGTGATCCGGGACAGGGAAAAGAAAAACTGTTTTTT. Its protein is CAISDPGQGKEKLFF.

This rearrangement joins TRBV27 to TRBJ2-7, with TRBD2 matching 8 bases. Germline V gene sequence: CDR1 MNHEY, CDR2 SMNVEV (reference sequence). The CDR3 totals 17 residues. Unmatched junction bases numbered 11, after V lost 1 base and J lost 3 bases. CDR3 bases: TGTGCCAGCAGTTTATGGAGTGGTAGCGGGACACTCTACGAGCAGTACTTC. As protein: CASSLWSGSGTLYEQYF.

The rearrangement links TRBV10-3 to TRBJ2-7; D not resolved. The CDR3 spans 10 residues. CDR1 is ENHRY and CDR2 is SYGVKD in the germline V gene. V lost 5 bases to trimming and J lost 4 bases, with 3 bases between them. CDR3 region: CAISLYEQYF. The CDR3 nucleotides are TGTGCCATCAGTCTGTACGAGCAGTACTTC.

V is TRBV15 and J is TRBJ2-2; the D is unclear. Trimming shortened V by 2 bases and J by 8 bases, and 9 bases separated the two germline ends. The CDR3 length is 13 residues. CDR1 and CDR2 (germline): LNHNV, YYDKDF (reference sequence). The CDR3 DNA reads as TGTGCCACCAGCAGAAGTGTAGTAGGGGAGCTGTTTTTT. Translated, it gives CATSRSVVGELFF.

The genes are TRBV30 and TRBJ2-5, with D unclear. The J call may be faulty, since TRBJ2-7 better matches the DNA end. The CDR3 sequence is 11 residues long. Germline CDR1 and CDR2: GTSNPN and SVGIG (reference sequence). CDR3 DNA sequence: TGTGCCTGTGGGCAGGTATACGAGCAGTACTTC. Its protein is CACGQVYEQYF.

This clone was seen just once. This chain connects TRBV7-8 to TRBJ2-7; 14 nucleotides align to TRBD2. Germline trimming cut 5 bases from V and 2 bases from J; bases unmatched to any gene: 8. The CDR3 spans 17 residues. CDR1 and CDR2 from the germline V gene are SGHVS and FQNEAQ. CDR3 residues: CASSPQGLAGDAYEQYF. The CDR3 nucleotides read TGTGCCAGCAGCCCCCAGGGACTAGCGGGAGATGCCTACGAGCAGTACTTC.

J is TRBJ2-6 and V is TRBV5-1; D is perhaps TRBD1 (5 bases). The germline gives CDR1 SGHRS, CDR2 YFSETQ. Trimming removed 0 bases at V and 2 bases at J, with 9 bases between. The CDR3 loop spans 16 amino acids. The CDR3 spells CASSLELRAGANVLTF. CDR3 nucleotide sequence: TGCGCCAGCAGCTTGGAGCTCAGGGCTGGGGCCAACGTCCTGACTTTC. The full variable domain, rest sourced from reference TRBV5-1 and TRBJ2-6, is KAGVTQTPRYLIKTRGQQVTLSCSPISGHRSVSWYQQTPGQGLQFLFEYFSETQRNKGNFPGRFSGRQFSNSRSEMNVSTLELGDSALYLCASSLELRAGANVLTFGAGSRLTVL.

The chain couples TRBV5-4 to TRBJ1-1, with a possible D match to TRBD1 (6 bases). V lost 4 bases and J lost 1, with 14 bases in between. From germline, CDR1 is SGHNT and CDR2 YYREEE (reference sequence). CDR3 length: 15 amino acids. This CDR3 is CASSPVRTENTEAFF. The DNA of the CDR3 is TGTGCCAGCAGCCCAGTAAGGACAGAGAACACTGAAGCTTTCTTT.

V and J are TRBV10-3 and TRBJ2-3; 13 positions agree with TRBD2. This CDR3 has 17 amino acids. In germline, CDR1 is ENHRY, CDR2 SYGVKD. Trimming removed 0 bases from V and 3 bases from J; junction bases left unmatched: 3. The chain's CDR3 is CAISESPGLAGTDTQYF. CDR3 DNA sequence: TGTGCCATCAGTGAGTCTCCGGGACTAGCGGGAACAGATACGCAGTATTTT.

The rearrangement joins TRBV4-1 to TRBJ2-7; 7 positions agree with TRBD1. V shed 1 base and J 3 bases; nucleotides not matched to a gene: 3. This CDR3 comprises 14 residues. Germline V gene lookup returns CDR1 MGHRA and CDR2 YSYEKL. CDR3 nucleotides: TGCGCCAGCAGCCAAGGGGACAGAGGCTACGAGCAGTACTTC. It specifies CASSQGDRGYEQYF.

V gene TRBV7-8 combines with J gene TRBJ1-1; D is perhaps TRBD1 (6 bases). The CDR3 has 14 amino acids. CDR1 and CDR2 from the germline V gene are SGHVS and FQNEAQ. V was trimmed by 2 bases and J by 1 base, leaving 8 bases between them. DNA of the CDR3: TGTGCCAGCAGCTTATCAGGGGCGAACACTGAAGCTTTCTTT. It codes for CASSLSGANTEAFF.

The rearrangement links TRBV15 to TRBJ2-1, with a tentative D call TRBD2 (6 bases). The CDR3 runs 14 residues. Trimming stripped 0 bases from V and 10 bases from J, with 13 bases between. The V gene's germline CDR1 is LNHNV and CDR2 YYDKDF (reference sequence). Here the CDR3 reads CATSRDGLGGEQFF. The CDR3 DNA follows: TGTGCCACCAGCAGAGATGGCCTGGGGGGAGAGCAGTTCTTC.

The chain recombines TRBV27 with TRBJ2-2, with D hard to call. V was pared by 0 bases and J by 2 bases, with 10 bases between. Germline assignment: CDR1 MNHEY and CDR2 SMNVEV (reference sequence). The CDR3 extends over 16 amino acids. The CDR3 DNA reads as TGTGCCAGCAGTTTATCATCAGGTGTTAACACCGGGGAGCTGTTTTTT. Translated: CASSLSSGVNTGELFF.

This clone was seen a handful of times. This chain joins TRBV5-1 and TRBJ1-2; D call uncertain. V was pared by 0 bases and J by 4 bases, with 13 bases between. Germline CDR1 is SGHRS and CDR2 is YFSETQ. This CDR3 comprises 15 residues. The CDR3 DNA reads as TGCGCCAGCAGCTTGGCGCCCACATCCCTCTATGGCTACACCTTC. It yields the protein CASSLAPTSLYGYTF. Supplemented by reference TRBV5-1 and TRBJ1-2, the full variable domain reads KAGVTQTPRYLIKTRGQQVTLSCSPISGHRSVSWYQQTPGQGLQFLFEYFSETQRNKGNFPGRFSGRQFSNSRSEMNVSTLELGDSALYLCASSLAPTSLYGYTFGSGTRLTVV.

This chain uses TRBV19 with TRBJ2-1; D might be TRBD1 (6 bases). The V end lost 3 bases, the J end lost 7 bases, and 16 bases lay between the germline ends. CDR3 length: 15 residues. From germline, CDR1 is LNHDA and CDR2 SQIVND (reference sequence). CDR3 in DNA: TGTGCCAGTAGTATCTTCGCCGGACAGTTAAATGAGCAGTTCTTC. Its translation is CASSIFAGQLNEQFF.

A word on this clone: One junction end disagrees with the germline gene, perhaps due to a read error. The rearrangement joins TRBV7-7 to TRBJ2-2, with 12 bases lining up with TRBD2. CDR1 and CDR2 (germline): SSHAT, FNYEAQ (reference sequence). The CDR3 is 18 residues long. The CDR3 DNA follows: TGTGCTAGCAGTTACCGACTAGCGGGAGAGCTGAACACCGGGGAGCTGTTTTTT. This codes for CASSYRLAGELNTGELFF. The complete variable domain, with remaining parts taken from reference TRBV7-7 and TRBJ2-2, reads GAGVSQSPRYKVTKRGQDVTLRCDPISSHATLYWYQQALGQGPEFLTYFNYEAQPDKSGLPSDRFSAERPEGSISTLTIQRTEQRDSAMYRCASSYRLAGELNTGELFFGEGSRLTVL.

The chain links TRBV27 to TRBJ2-3; D perhaps matches TRBD1 (7 bases). CDR1 MNHEY and CDR2 SMNVEV come from the germline V gene (reference sequence). The CDR3 is 14 residues long. With 2 bases removed from V and 4 bases from J, the gap between germline ends came to 10 bases. The DNA for the CDR3 is TGTGCCAGCAGTTTAACAGGGGAGGCAGATACGCAGTATTTT. Its protein is CASSLTGEADTQYF.